These 32 T cell receptor beta chains were all obtained from the same sample, sequenced in a study of blood T cell repertoires in COVID-19. Some clones are missing from TCRdb's copy, which holds only in-frame ones; the method was immunoSEQ multiplex PCR. The sample carries approximately 670,000 clones, around 90% recorded once. Sequencing was carried out using peripheral blood. The origin of the receptors is a woman aged 18-30 years with acute or convalescent COVID-19.

The genes are TRBV5-8 and TRBJ1-3; a possible D gene is TRBD1 (5 bases). Germline values: CDR1 SGHTS, CDR2 YDEGEE. The CDR3 runs to 16 residues. V shed 3 bases and J shed 1 base, with 14 bases lying between them. The CDR3 sequence is CASSWGGRLSGNTIYF. DNA of the CDR3: TGTGCCAGCAGCTGGGGGGGGAGACTTTCTGGAAACACCATATATTTT.

This clone was observed a single time. J is TRBJ2-1 and V is TRBV5-8, with TRBD1 matching 8 bases. The CDR3 extends over 16 amino acids. Germline V lookup: CDR1 SGHTS, CDR2 YDEGEE. With 4 bases clipped from V and 9 bases from J, the junction kept 15 bases outside the gene matches. CDR3 residues: CASSAIETGVVGEQFF. The CDR3 DNA reads as TGTGCCAGCAGCGCAATAGAGACAGGGGTGGTCGGTGAGCAGTTCTTC. The whole variable domain, filled in from reference TRBV5-8 and TRBJ2-1, reads EAGVTQSPTHLIKTRGQQATLRCSPISGHTSVYWYQQALGLGLQFLLWYDEGEERNRGNFPPRFSGRQFPNYSSELNVNALELEDSALYLCASSAIETGVVGEQFFGPGTRLTVL.

This chain uses TRBV13 with TRBJ1-1; no clear D gene. The CDR3 sequence is 12 residues long. The germline CDR1 and CDR2 sequences are PRHDT and FYEKMQ (reference sequence). The V end was cut by 8 bases, the J end by 3 bases, with 10 bases between. The CDR3 loop is CASRSRYTEAFF. The CDR3 DNA follows: TGTGCCAGCCGCTCTAGATACACTGAAGCTTTCTTT.

The chain is built from TRBV30 and TRBJ1-6; D is undetermined. CDR1 is GTSNPN and CDR2 is SVGIG in the germline V gene (reference sequence). CDR3 length: 15 amino acids. V lost 0 bases to trimming and J lost 7 bases, with 13 bases between them. CDR3 DNA: TGTGCCTGGAGTGTACCTCTAGCTGGAAATTCACCCCTCCACTTT. Protein product: CAWSVPLAGNSPLHF.

This chain connects TRBV9 to TRBJ1-6; D uncertain. Trimming cost V 0 bases and J 5 bases, with 6 bases left between them. Germline loops: CDR1 SGDLS, CDR2 YYNGEE. The CDR3 runs 14 residues. This chain's CDR3 is CASSVVSNNSPLHF. The CDR3 region has the DNA TGTGCCAGCAGCGTAGTCAGTAATAATTCACCCCTCCACTTT.

The chain recombines TRBV5-1 with TRBJ2-5, with TRBD2 matching over 12 bases. The J segment lost 5 bases and the V segment lost 3 bases, leaving 14 bases of the junction unmatched. Germline CDR1 is SGHRS and CDR2 is YFSETQ. This CDR3 is built from 18 residues. CDR3 in DNA: TGCGCCAGCAGCTATCCACTAGCGGGGGGCCATGTCCGTGAGACCCAGTACTTC. Its protein product is CASSYPLAGGHVRETQYF. Looking up the rest from reference TRBV5-1 and TRBJ2-5 gives the full variable domain: KAGVTQTPRYLIKTRGQQVTLSCSPISGHRSVSWYQQTPGQGLQFLFEYFSETQRNKGNFPGRFSGRQFSNSRSEMNVSTLELGDSALYLCASSYPLAGGHVRETQYFGPGTRLLVL.

The V gene is TRBV2, the J gene TRBJ2-2; 12 bases map to TRBD2. This CDR3 spans 18 amino acids. In germline, CDR1 is SNHLY, CDR2 FYNNEI. V gave up 3 bases and J gave up 4 bases; unmatched junction bases: 9. The CDR3 region has the DNA TGTGCCAGCAGTGACAGACTAGCGGGGGTGGCGGGCACCGGGGAGCTGTTTTTT. Amino acids: CASSDRLAGVAGTGELFF.

The chain carries TRBV6-2 or TRBV6-3 and TRBJ2-5, with TRBD2 matching over 8 bases. Looked up from germline, CDR1 is MNHEY and CDR2 is SVGEGT. The CDR3 runs to 15 residues. After removal of 5 bases from V and 4 bases from J, the junction contained 9 bases not matched to a gene. The CDR3 protein is CASSLPGLGGETQYF. The CDR3 DNA reads as TGTGCCAGCAGTCTACCGGGACTAGGGGGAGAGACCCAGTACTTC.

A single count supports this clone. The DNA for the CDR3 is TGTGCCAGCAGCCCAATTCCGACAGGGTCCTATGGCTACACCTTC. Amino acids: CASSPIPTGSYGYTF. This chain uses TRBV3-1 (or the pseudogene TRBV3-2) with TRBJ1-2; 7 nucleotides align to TRBD1. Germline V gene data show CDR1 as LGHDT and CDR2 as YNNKEL (reference sequence). With V trimmed by 4 bases and J by 4 bases, 9 bases remained unmatched. The CDR3 runs 15 residues.

The chain has TRBV5-4 and TRBJ1-1; D uncertain. CDR3 length: 14 residues. Trimming took 4 bases from V and 4 from J, leaving 14 bases between them. CDR1 and CDR2 (germline): SGHNT, YYREEE (reference sequence). The CDR3 DNA sequence: TGTGCCAGCAGCCGGGTCGGCGGCGGCACTGAAGCTTTCTTT. The encoded protein is CASSRVGGGTEAFF.

This chain joins TRBV4-1 and TRBJ1-2; 8 nucleotides line up with TRBD1. The germline V gene has CDR1 MGHRA and CDR2 YSYEKL. The CDR3 covers 14 residues. V trimming: 6 bases; J trimming: 10 bases; junction bases outside the gene matches: 13. CDR3: CASRETGGDLPYTF. The CDR3 coding sequence is TGCGCCAGCAGAGAAACAGGGGGAGACCTTCCCTACACCTTC.

V usage is TRBV6-4 and J usage is TRBJ2-1; TRBD2 agrees at 11 bases. The CDR3 sequence is 16 residues long. The germline V gene has CDR1 MRHNA and CDR2 SNTAGT. Unmatched junction bases numbered 8, after V lost 5 bases and J lost 5 bases. As DNA, the CDR3 is TGTGCCAGCAGTAACTTAGCGGGGGGGCCCGACAATGAGCAGTTCTTC. Encoded protein: CASSNLAGGPDNEQFF.

This chain joins TRBV23-1 and TRBJ1-1; D may be TRBD1 (5 bases). TRBV23-1 is labeled an ORF, and its function is uncertain. The CDR3 is made up of 16 amino acids. Deletions cut 0 bases from V and 4 bases from J, with 15 bases between. DNA of the CDR3: TGCGCCAGCAGTCAATCTTTGAGTGGCGGGGGCACTGAAGCTTTCTTT. Translation: CASSQSLSGGGTEAFF.

The chain combines TRBV11-2 with TRBJ1-6; 7 bases are shared with TRBD1. V trimming: 3 bases; J trimming: 10 bases; junction bases outside the gene matches: 9. The CDR3 runs 15 residues. Germline CDR1 SGHAT, CDR2 FQNNGV. The CDR3 sequence is CASSFLDRLSSPLHF. CDR3 in DNA: TGTGCCAGCAGCTTTCTGGACAGGTTGTCCTCACCCCTCCACTTT.

CDR3 sequence reads: CASRRSGSNQPQHF. Written as DNA, the CDR3 is TGTGCCAGCAGACGGAGCGGGAGCAATCAGCCCCAGCATTTT. The rearrangement links TRBV6-5 to TRBJ1-5; D call uncertain. This CDR3 comprises 14 residues. Germline-derived CDR1 and CDR2 are MNHEY and SVGAGI. V shed 6 bases and J shed 1 base, with 10 bases lying between them.

The chain joins TRBV29-1 to TRBJ1-2, with unresolved D. Trimming took 7 bases from V and 4 from J, leaving 16 bases between them. The V gene's germline CDR1 is SQVTM and CDR2 ANQGSEA. The CDR3 runs 13 residues. CDR3 coding DNA: TGCAGCGCATTTGGAAACAGCCCCTATGGCTACACCTTC. Its protein product is CSAFGNSPYGYTF.

The genes are TRBV5-1 and TRBJ1-2; D remains ambiguous. Per germline, CDR1 SGHRS and CDR2 YFSETQ. The ends were cut back, 5 bases at V and 4 bases at J, with 6 bases in the middle. The CDR3 consists of 11 residues. CDR3 loop: CASSNSYGYTF. Here the CDR3 DNA reads TGCGCCAGCAGTAACAGCTATGGCTACACCTTC. Variable domain in full (rest from reference TRBV5-1 and TRBJ1-2): KAGVTQTPRYLIKTRGQQVTLSCSPISGHRSVSWYQQTPGQGLQFLFEYFSETQRNKGNFPGRFSGRQFSNSRSEMNVSTLELGDSALYLCASSNSYGYTFGSGTRLTVV.

This clone is a singleton in its sample. V usage is TRBV4-1 and J usage is TRBJ1-6; TRBD1 is a possible D gene (5 bases). The CDR3 runs 14 residues. Trimming cost V 6 bases and J 8 bases, with 14 bases left between them. Germline V gives CDR1 MGHRA, CDR2 YSYEKL. The CDR3 region is CASRSPFRDSPLHF. The DNA of the CDR3 is TGCGCCAGCAGGTCGCCCTTCAGGGATTCACCCCTCCACTTT.

This clone was seen a single time. The chain uses TRBV6-6 and TRBJ1-6; TRBD1 matches 7 bases. J lost 8 bases, V lost 2 bases, and 3 bases had no gene match. The germline gives CDR1 MNHNY, CDR2 SVGAGI (reference sequence). CDR3 size: 14 residues. The chain's CDR3 is CASSYKGADSPLHF. Here the CDR3 DNA reads TGTGCCAGCAGTTACAAGGGGGCGGATTCACCCCTCCACTTT.

The chain employs TRBV20-1 and TRBJ2-2, with 8 bases lining up with TRBD1. Germline CDR1 reads DFQATT; CDR2 reads SNEGSKA (reference sequence). This CDR3 comprises 13 residues. J lost 5 bases, V lost 3 bases, and 2 bases had no gene match. CDR3 sequence reads: CSASNRGTGELFF. The CDR3 nucleotides read TGCAGTGCTAGTAACAGGGGGACCGGGGAGCTGTTTTTT.

This clone was recorded only once. The CDR3 sequence is CASSPDRGKDWNQPQHF. The CDR3 DNA is TGTGCCAGCAGCCCAGACAGGGGCAAGGATTGGAATCAGCCCCAGCATTTT. The chain employs TRBV7-8 and TRBJ1-5, with 8 bases matching TRBD1. Looked up from germline, CDR1 is SGHVS and CDR2 is FQNEAQ. V shed 5 bases and J 4 bases; nucleotides not matched to a gene: 13. This CDR3 has 17 amino acids.

This chain connects TRBV19 to TRBJ1-5; D is possibly TRBD1 (6 bases). The CDR3 runs to 17 residues. Trimming removed 5 bases at V and 3 bases at J, with 20 bases between. CDR1 is LNHDA and CDR2 is SQIVND in the germline V gene (reference sequence). This chain's CDR3 is CASSAPSFPGVNQPQHF. CDR3 in DNA: TGTGCCAGTAGTGCCCCATCTTTTCCAGGGGTCAATCAGCCCCAGCATTTT.

This chain uses TRBV24-1 with TRBJ1-2; 7 nucleotides align to TRBD1. Germline V gives CDR1 KGHDR, CDR2 SFDVKD. The CDR3 contains 16 residues. J was trimmed by 6 bases and V by 2 bases; bases with no gene match: 11. CDR3: CATSDSIDREWNGYTF. The CDR3 DNA reads TGTGCCACCAGTGATTCGATAGACAGGGAATGGAATGGCTACACCTTC.

The rearrangement uses TRBV5-1 and TRBJ1-2; D unclear. There are 14 residues in the CDR3. Trimming stripped 0 bases from V and 8 bases from J, with 14 bases between. CDR1 and CDR2 (germline): SGHRS, YFSETQ. This CDR3 is CASSLGWSGWGYTF. The CDR3 DNA is TGCGCCAGCAGCTTGGGATGGAGTGGTTGGGGCTACACCTTC.

The gene calls are TRBV6-4 and TRBJ1-2; TRBD1 aligns across 8 bases. CDR1 is MRHNA, CDR2 SNTAGT, per germline. This CDR3 has 12 residues. J lost 7 bases, V lost 5 bases, and 3 bases had no gene match. The chain's CDR3 is CASSPGGSGYTF. DNA for the CDR3: TGTGCCAGCAGTCCAGGGGGCAGTGGCTACACCTTC.

The rearrangement joins TRBV7-9 to TRBJ2-3, with 9 nucleotides matching TRBD2. CDR3 length: 15 amino acids. From germline, CDR1 is SEHNR and CDR2 FQNEAQ (reference sequence). J gave up 3 bases and V 4 bases, and 5 bases lay outside the gene matches. The CDR3 region is CASSSSGGRTDTQYF. CDR3 bases: TGTGCCAGCAGCTCCAGCGGGGGGCGGACAGATACGCAGTATTTT.

In DNA form, the CDR3 reads TGTGCCAGCAGTGAGCGGACAGGGGAGGCCCAGCCCCAGCATTTT. Encoded protein: CASSERTGEAQPQHF. V is TRBV6-1 and J is TRBJ1-5; 9 nucleotides align to TRBD1. This CDR3 has 15 amino acids. Unmatched junction bases numbered 7, after V lost 3 bases and J lost 7 bases. Germline loops: CDR1 MNHNS, CDR2 SASEGT.

The V call is TRBV7-3, the J call TRBJ1-6, with no clear D. The germline V gene encodes CDR1 SGHTA and CDR2 FQGTGA. The CDR3 runs to 14 residues. V dropped 4 bases and J dropped 1 base, with 5 bases sitting between them. The CDR3 region has the DNA TGTGCCAGCAGCTCTAATTCCTATAATTCACCCCTCCACTTT. It codes for CASSSNSYNSPLHF.

The genes are TRBV7-8 and TRBJ1-4; D gene unclear. Germline lookup yields CDR1 SGHVS and CDR2 FQNEAQ. V dropped 3 bases and J dropped 6 bases, with 5 bases sitting between them. CDR3 length: 12 residues. CDR3 bases: TGTGCCAGCAGCTTCCAGGATGAAAAACTGTTTTTT. Protein sequence: CASSFQDEKLFF.

The chain employs TRBV7-2 and TRBJ1-3; TRBD1 aligns across 10 bases. CDR1 is SGHTA, CDR2 FQGNSA, per germline. Trimming took 5 bases from V and 4 from J; bases not matched to a gene: 8. This CDR3 spans 16 amino acids. CDR3 amino acids: CASSHRQGAQGNTIYF. DNA for the CDR3: TGTGCCAGCAGCCACCGACAGGGGGCGCAGGGAAACACCATATATTTT.

The CDR3 here is CASSHDTLSNQPQHF. CDR3 nucleotides: TGTGCCAGCTCACACGACACTCTTAGCAATCAGCCCCAGCATTTT. V and J are TRBV18 and TRBJ1-5, with no clear D. CDR1 KGHSH and CDR2 LQKENI come from the germline V gene. The V gene lost 4 bases and the J gene lost 0 bases, with 10 bases spanning the gap. The CDR3 extends over 15 amino acids.

This sequence joins TRBV6-5 and TRBJ1-1, with a weak D call TRBD1 (5 bases). The germline V gene encodes CDR1 MNHEY and CDR2 SVGAGI. V shed 2 bases and J shed 0 bases, with 7 bases lying between them. The CDR3 is 14 residues long. The CDR3 region is CASSYQGMNTEAFF. The CDR3 nucleotides are TGTGCCAGCAGTTACCAGGGCATGAACACTGAAGCTTTCTTT.